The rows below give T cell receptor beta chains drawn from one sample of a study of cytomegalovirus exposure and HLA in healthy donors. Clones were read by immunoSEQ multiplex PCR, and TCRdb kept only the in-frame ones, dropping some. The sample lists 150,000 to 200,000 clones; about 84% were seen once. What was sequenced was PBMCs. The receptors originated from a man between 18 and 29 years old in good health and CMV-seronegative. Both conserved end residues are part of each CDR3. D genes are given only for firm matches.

CASSSGQIKETQYF | TGTGCCAGCTCGTCGGGACAGATTAAAGAGACCCAGTACTTC | TRBJ2-5 | TRBD1 | TRBV18
CASSLVGADNQPQHF | TGTGCCAGCAGCTTGGTAGGGGCCGACAATCAGCCCCAGCATTTT | TRBJ1-5 | - | TRBV5-5
CASSFIGTSGGNEQFF | TGCGCCAGCAGCTTCATCGGGACTAGCGGGGGCAATGAGCAGTTCTTC | TRBJ2-1 | TRBD2 | TRBV5-1
CASKNVGGDYGYTF | TGTGCCAGCAAAAACGTCGGAGGGGACTATGGCTACACCTTC | TRBJ1-2 | - | TRBV6-5
CASSLTPGENLGEQYF | TGTGCCAGCAGCTTAACCCCAGGGGAGAACCTGGGGGAGCAGTACTTC | TRBJ2-7 | - | TRBV7-3
CASSSLAGAGTDTQYF | TGTGCCAGCAGTTCCTTAGCGGGGGCTGGCACAGATACGCAGTATTTT | TRBJ2-3 | TRBD2 | TRBV28
CASSIGGRAGDTQYF | TGTGCCAGCAGCATAGGGGGGAGGGCCGGAGATACGCAGTATTTT | TRBJ2-3 | - | TRBV9
CASSLGAGWTGNTIYF | TGTGCCAGCAGCTTGGGGGCAGGGTGGACTGGAAACACCATATATTTT | TRBJ1-3 | - | TRBV5-4
CSVRRDRSTEAFF | TGCAGCGTACGCCGGGACAGGAGCACTGAAGCTTTCTTT | TRBJ1-1 | TRBD1 | TRBV29-1
CASSLDTGHYEQYF | TGTGCCAGCAGCTTAGATACAGGCCACTACGAGCAGTACTTC | TRBJ2-7 | - | TRBV7-2
CASSLVSAGGFGDYEQYF | TGTGCCAGCAGCTTAGTCTCGGCAGGGGGCTTTGGAGATTACGAGCAGTACTTC | TRBJ2-7 | TRBD1 | TRBV7-8
CASSPSPLAGGPNEQFF | TGTGCCAGCAGCCCATCACCCCTAGCGGGGGGGCCAAATGAGCAGTTCTTC | TRBJ2-1 | TRBD2 | TRBV5-6
CASSTTGKYEQYF | TGTGCCAGCAGTACGACAGGAAAATACGAGCAGTACTTC | TRBJ2-7 | - | TRBV6-5
CASGSLAGELFF | TGTGCTAGTGGTTCCCTAGCCGGGGAGCTGTTTTTT | TRBJ2-2 | - | TRBV12-5
CASSLGSGGFNQPQHF | TGTGCCAGCAGCTTGGGGTCAGGGGGCTTCAATCAGCCCCAGCATTTT | TRBJ1-5 | TRBD1 | TRBV7-9
CASGQGLNQPQHF | TGTGCCAGCGGACAGGGCCTCAATCAGCCCCAGCATTTT | TRBJ1-5 | TRBD1 | TRBV11-2